These T cell receptor beta chains were read from a single sample in a study of OX40 agonist ivuxolimab in advanced cancers. Some clones are missing from TCRdb's copy, which holds only in-frame ones; the method was immunoSEQ multiplex PCR. This sample has about 110,000 clones, with more than 85% found just once. The sample in question was CD4+ or CD8+ T cells sorted from blood, obtained in a trial of the OX40 agonist ivuxolimab. Receptor source: an adult with an advanced solid tumor such as melanoma, head and neck, liver or kidney cancer. Both conserved end residues are part of each CDR3. Each record gives: D gene, J gene, V gene, clone size, CDR3 protein, CDR3 DNA. The D gene is left open where the match is weak. A clone size is listed for some rows: how often the clone was seen (once, few, many), or a class if it is expanded.

D gene: TRBD1; J gene: TRBJ2-6; V gene: TRBV2; clone size: -; CDR3 protein: CASTMTGAGPNVLTF; CDR3 DNA: TGTGCCAGCACCATGACAGGGGCTGGTCCCAACGTCCTGACTTTC
D gene: -; J gene: TRBJ2-7; V gene: TRBV7-8; clone size: -; CDR3 protein: CASSLGTASSYEQYF; CDR3 DNA: TGTGCCAGCAGCTTAGGTACGGCTAGCTCCTACGAGCAGTACTTC
D gene: -; J gene: TRBJ2-1; V gene: TRBV11-3; clone size: once; CDR3 protein: CASSLDHDRYEQFF; CDR3 DNA: TGTGCCAGCAGCTTAGATCACGACAGGTATGAGCAGTTCTTC
D gene: -; J gene: TRBJ1-2; V gene: TRBV5-5; clone size: -; CDR3 protein: CASSLEGNYGYTF; CDR3 DNA: TGTGCCAGCAGCTTGGAAGGAAACTATGGCTACACCTTC
D gene: TRBD2; J gene: TRBJ2-1; V gene: TRBV13; clone size: -; CDR3 protein: CASSSLRTSGGATYNEQFF; CDR3 DNA: TGTGCCAGCAGCTCCCTCCGGACTAGCGGGGGGGCCACCTACAATGAGCAGTTCTTC
D gene: -; J gene: TRBJ2-7; V gene: TRBV6-1; clone size: -; CDR3 protein: CASSETSLITEQYF; CDR3 DNA: TGTGCCAGCAGTGAAACCAGCCTTATTACGGAGCAGTACTTC
D gene: -; J gene: TRBJ1-2; V gene: TRBV11-2; clone size: -; CDR3 protein: CASSLAPGQVNYGYTF; CDR3 DNA: TGTGCCAGCAGCTTAGCCCCGGGACAAGTAAACTATGGCTACACCTTC
D gene: -; J gene: TRBJ2-5; V gene: TRBV14; clone size: -; CDR3 protein: CAPLGKETQYF; CDR3 DNA: TGTGCCCCCCTCGGGAAAGAGACCCAGTACTTC
D gene: -; J gene: TRBJ1-1; V gene: TRBV18; clone size: -; CDR3 protein: CASSPQGDTEAFF; CDR3 DNA: TGTGCCAGCTCACCGCAGGGAGACACTGAAGCTTTCTTT
D gene: -; J gene: TRBJ2-7; V gene: TRBV5-4; clone size: -; CDR3 protein: CASSLEGSSREEQYF; CDR3 DNA: TGTGCCAGCAGCTTGGAAGGCTCCTCTCGTGAGGAGCAGTACTTC
D gene: -; J gene: TRBJ2-5; V gene: TRBV7-9; clone size: -; CDR3 protein: CASSPAGRGETQYF; CDR3 DNA: TGTGCCAGCAGCCCGGCGGGGAGAGGGGAGACCCAGTACTTC
D gene: -; J gene: TRBJ1-1; V gene: TRBV19; clone size: -; CDR3 protein: CASSIDPPTDNTEAFF; CDR3 DNA: TGTGCCAGTAGTATAGATCCCCCGACGGATAACACTGAAGCTTTCTTT
D gene: -; J gene: TRBJ2-7; V gene: TRBV19; clone size: -; CDR3 protein: CASSGGAGVYEQYF; CDR3 DNA: TGTGCCAGTAGTGGCGGGGCAGGGGTCTACGAGCAGTACTTC
D gene: -; J gene: TRBJ2-1; V gene: TRBV19; clone size: once; CDR3 protein: CASKRAGPLPLENEQFF; CDR3 DNA: TGTGCCAGTAAACGCGCGGGACCGCTTCCCCTTGAGAATGAGCAGTTCTTC
D gene: -; J gene: TRBJ1-2; V gene: TRBV28; clone size: few; CDR3 protein: CASSLADSSYGYTF; CDR3 DNA: TGTGCCAGCAGTTTAGCGGACAGCTCCTATGGCTACACCTTC
D gene: TRBD1; J gene: TRBJ2-1; V gene: TRBV11-3; clone size: -; CDR3 protein: CASSLELGTEYRGYNEQFF; CDR3 DNA: TGTGCCAGCAGCTTAGAATTGGGGACAGAGTACCGAGGGTACAATGAGCAGTTCTTC
D gene: -; J gene: TRBJ1-1; V gene: TRBV7-9; clone size: -; CDR3 protein: CASSLPVNTEAFF; CDR3 DNA: TGTGCCAGCAGCTTACCCGTGAACACTGAAGCTTTCTTT
D gene: TRBD2; J gene: TRBJ2-3; V gene: TRBV30; clone size: -; CDR3 protein: CAWSVRGAGRFTDTQYF; CDR3 DNA: TGTGCCTGGAGTGTACGAGGAGCGGGACGATTCACAGATACGCAGTATTTT
D gene: -; J gene: TRBJ2-7; V gene: TRBV21-1; clone size: once; CDR3 protein: CASSKVHSLSYEQYF; CDR3 DNA: TGTGCCAGCAGCAAAGTGCACAGCCTCTCCTACGAGCAGTACTTC
D gene: TRBD2; J gene: TRBJ2-7; V gene: TRBV27; clone size: -; CDR3 protein: CASGQRGASYEQYF; CDR3 DNA: TGTGCCAGCGGCCAGCGGGGGGCCTCCTACGAGCAGTACTTC
D gene: TRBD1; J gene: TRBJ1-3; V gene: TRBV5-1; clone size: -; CDR3 protein: CASSSGQGTKSGNTIYF; CDR3 DNA: TGCGCCAGCAGCTCTGGACAGGGAACCAAATCCGGAAACACCATATATTTT
D gene: -; J gene: TRBJ2-3; V gene: TRBV15; clone size: -; CDR3 protein: CATSRDGGEGTDTQYF; CDR3 DNA: TGTGCCACCAGCAGAGATGGGGGAGAGGGCACAGATACGCAGTATTTT
D gene: TRBD2; J gene: TRBJ2-5; V gene: TRBV9; clone size: -; CDR3 protein: CASSPGTSSETQYF; CDR3 DNA: TGTGCCAGCAGCCCTGGGACTAGCTCAGAGACCCAGTACTTC
D gene: TRBD2; J gene: TRBJ2-5; V gene: TRBV5-4; clone size: -; CDR3 protein: CASSSRTGTSLETQYF; CDR3 DNA: TGTGCCAGCAGCTCCCGGACCGGGACTAGTCTTGAGACCCAGTACTTC
D gene: TRBD1; J gene: TRBJ1-3; V gene: TRBV7-8; clone size: once; CDR3 protein: CASSLTGTAGNTIYF; CDR3 DNA: TGTGCCAGCAGCTTAACGGGGACAGCTGGAAACACCATATATTTT
D gene: TRBD1; J gene: TRBJ1-2; V gene: TRBV30; clone size: -; CDR3 protein: CAWSVGSGQGVYYGYTF; CDR3 DNA: TGTGCCTGGAGTGTAGGTTCGGGACAGGGGGTCTACTATGGCTACACCTTC
D gene: TRBD2; J gene: TRBJ2-7; V gene: TRBV6-5; clone size: -; CDR3 protein: CASKVAGAHEQYF; CDR3 DNA: TGTGCCAGCAAAGTAGCGGGAGCCCACGAGCAGTACTTC
D gene: -; J gene: TRBJ2-1; V gene: TRBV6-6; clone size: -; CDR3 protein: CASSRQGRVNEQFF; CDR3 DNA: TGTGCCAGCAGCCGACAGGGGAGGGTCAATGAGCAGTTCTTC
D gene: TRBD2; J gene: TRBJ2-7; V gene: TRBV30; clone size: once; CDR3 protein: CAWSVLAGGNEQYF; CDR3 DNA: TGTGCCTGGAGTGTGCTAGCGGGGGGAAACGAGCAGTACTTC
D gene: -; J gene: TRBJ1-2; V gene: TRBV7-2; clone size: -; CDR3 protein: CASSLGGLGAYGYTF; CDR3 DNA: TGTGCCAGCAGCTTAGGGGGGTTAGGGGCCTATGGCTACACCTTC
D gene: -; J gene: TRBJ1-2; V gene: TRBV19; clone size: -; CDR3 protein: CASTGEGGYTF; CDR3 DNA: TGTGCCAGTACAGGGGAAGGCGGCTACACCTTC
D gene: -; J gene: TRBJ2-7; V gene: TRBV28; clone size: -; CDR3 protein: CASSLPGAQGRQYF; CDR3 DNA: TGTGCCAGCAGTTTGCCAGGAGCTCAGGGAAGGCAGTACTTC
D gene: -; J gene: TRBJ2-7; V gene: TRBV28; clone size: -; CDR3 protein: CASSSGAVSYEQYF; CDR3 DNA: TGTGCCAGCAGCTCTGGGGCCGTCTCCTACGAGCAGTACTTC
D gene: TRBD2; J gene: TRBJ2-3; V gene: TRBV2; clone size: once; CDR3 protein: CASRNRLAQADTQYF; CDR3 DNA: TGTGCCAGCAGAAATAGACTAGCCCAGGCAGATACGCAGTATTTT
D gene: TRBD2; J gene: TRBJ2-7; V gene: TRBV27; clone size: -; CDR3 protein: CASSLWSSGSYEQYF; CDR3 DNA: TGTGCCAGCAGTTTATGGTCTAGCGGGAGCTACGAGCAGTACTTC
D gene: TRBD1; J gene: TRBJ1-3; V gene: TRBV5-4; clone size: -; CDR3 protein: CASSSRQGVSGNTIYF; CDR3 DNA: TGTGCCAGCAGCTCTCGACAGGGAGTCTCTGGAAACACCATATATTTT
D gene: -; J gene: TRBJ2-3; V gene: TRBV27; clone size: -; CDR3 protein: CASSLTTGLDTQYF; CDR3 DNA: TGTGCCAGCAGTTTAACTACAGGGCTAGATACGCAGTATTTT